The clone carrying this TCR beta chain was counted a single time. These data are taken from a study of shared T cell receptors in the human thymus. The method was immunoSEQ multiplex PCR; TCRdb's version includes in-frame clones alone and lacks a portion of them. The table lists 720,000 or so clones, 70% to 90% of them singletons. The data were also submitted as part of a second study, on human thymus T cells. Turning to that study: Corrective surgery for congenital heart defects was being performed on the healthy Finnish infants who served as donors. Thymic material originated from resections removed in the course of corrective heart surgery. V and J genes seemed to be used with bias in thymic and blood repertoires. Unrelated individuals reportedly shared highly overlapping thymic TCR repertoires.

Material for sequencing was thymocytes. The source of this sequence is a girl under three years old with a congenital heart defect.

DNA for the CDR3: TGTGCCACCCCGGCCCGACCACCCGGGGGCACAGATACGCAGTATTTT. It specifies CATPARPPGGTDTQYF. This sequence joins TRBV2 and TRBJ2-3, with D maybe TRBD2 (5 bases). This CDR3 has 16 amino acids. V was shortened by 10 bases and J by 1 base, with 21 bases between the two germline ends. The germline V gene has CDR1 SNHLY and CDR2 FYNNEI.